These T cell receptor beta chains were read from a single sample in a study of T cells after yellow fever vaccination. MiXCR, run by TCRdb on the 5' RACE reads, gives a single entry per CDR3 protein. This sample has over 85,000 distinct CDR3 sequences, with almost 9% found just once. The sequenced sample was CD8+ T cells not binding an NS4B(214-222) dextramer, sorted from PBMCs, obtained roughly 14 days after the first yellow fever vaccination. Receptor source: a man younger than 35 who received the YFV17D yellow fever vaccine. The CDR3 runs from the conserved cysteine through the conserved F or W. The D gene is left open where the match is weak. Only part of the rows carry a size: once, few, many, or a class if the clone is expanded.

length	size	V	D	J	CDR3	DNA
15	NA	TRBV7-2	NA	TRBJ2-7	CASSTRPSSVVEQYF	TGTGCCAGCAGCACCCGTCCTAGCTCGGTGGTCGAGCAGTACTTC
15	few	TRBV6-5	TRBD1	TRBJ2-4	CASSYSGGTANIQYF	TGTGCCAGCAGTTACTCTGGTGGGACAGCAAACATTCAGTACTTC
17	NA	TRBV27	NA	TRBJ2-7	CASSLIAAPRSSYEQYF	TGTGCCAGCAGTTTAATTGCTGCGCCTAGGAGCTCCTACGAGCAGTACTTC
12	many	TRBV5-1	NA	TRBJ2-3	CASAYRTDTQYF	TGCGCCAGCGCGTATCGCACAGATACGCAGTATTTT
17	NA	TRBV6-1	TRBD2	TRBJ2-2	CASSEVPSGGANGELFF	TGTGCCAGCAGTGAAGTGCCTAGCGGGGGGGCCAATGGGGAGCTGTTTTTT
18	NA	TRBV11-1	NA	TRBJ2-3	CASSPYEGWSGSTDTQYF	TGTGCCAGCAGCCCATATGAGGGTTGGAGCGGTTCCACAGATACGCAGTATTTT
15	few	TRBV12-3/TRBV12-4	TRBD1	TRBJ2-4	CASSPFPQGAGIQYF	TGTGCCAGCAGTCCTTTTCCACAGGGGGCAGGCATTCAGTACTTC
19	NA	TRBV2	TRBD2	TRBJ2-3	CASWGLLAGFSRLTDTQYF	TGTGCCAGCTGGGGTCTCCTAGCGGGCTTTTCCCGGCTCACAGATACGCAGTATTTT
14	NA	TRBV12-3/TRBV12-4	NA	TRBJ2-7	CASSHTDTTNEQYF	TGTGCCAGCAGCCACACAGATACCACCAACGAGCAGTACTTC
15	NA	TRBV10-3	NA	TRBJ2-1	CAINTDGGSYNEQFF	TGTGCCATAAATACGGACGGGGGCTCCTACAATGAGCAGTTCTTC
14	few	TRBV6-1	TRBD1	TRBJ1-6	CASRTGGVGSPLHF	TGTGCCAGTAGGACAGGGGGCGTTGGCTCACCCCTCCACTTT
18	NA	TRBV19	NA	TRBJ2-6	CASSPDGVGGTGANVLTF	TGTGCCAGTAGTCCAGACGGGGTTGGAGGGACTGGGGCCAACGTCCTGACTTTC
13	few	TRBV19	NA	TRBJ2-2	CASSIGRAGELFF	TGTGCCAGTAGTATCGGACGGGCCGGGGAGCTGTTTTTT
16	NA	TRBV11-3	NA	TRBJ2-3	CASSQGHRPSTDTQYF	TGTGCCAGCAGCCAAGGGCATAGACCTAGCACAGATACGCAGTATTTT
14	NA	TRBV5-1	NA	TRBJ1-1	CASSLGSGWTEAFF	TGCGCCAGCAGCTTGGGCTCCGGGTGGACTGAAGCTTTCTTT
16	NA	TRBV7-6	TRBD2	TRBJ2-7	CASSAGTSGGTYEQYF	TGTGCCAGCAGCGCCGGGACTAGCGGGGGCACCTACGAGCAGTACTTC
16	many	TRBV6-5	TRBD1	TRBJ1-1	CASSYLGTGGPTEAFF	TGTGCCAGCAGTTACCTTGGGACAGGGGGTCCCACTGAAGCTTTCTTT
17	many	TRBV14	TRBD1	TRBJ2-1	CASSHPGWTGGYNEQFF	TGTGCCAGCAGCCACCCAGGGTGGACAGGGGGTTACAATGAGCAGTTCTTC
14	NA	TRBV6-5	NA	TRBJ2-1	CASSYGSYSPEQFF	TGTGCCAGCAGTTACGGCAGCTACTCGCCTGAGCAGTTCTTC
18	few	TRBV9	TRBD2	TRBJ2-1	CASSGTGTSGRRYNEQFF	TGTGCCAGCAGCGGAACCGGGACTAGCGGGAGAAGATACAATGAGCAGTTCTTC
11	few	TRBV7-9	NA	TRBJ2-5	CASRGQRTQYF	TGTGCCAGCAGGGGTCAGCGGACCCAGTACTTC
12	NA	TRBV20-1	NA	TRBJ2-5	CSAGGGKETQYF	TGCAGCGCCGGTGGGGGGAAAGAGACCCAGTACTTC
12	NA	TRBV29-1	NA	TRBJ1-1	CSVEGMNTEAFF	TGCAGCGTTGAAGGCATGAACACTGAAGCTTTCTTT
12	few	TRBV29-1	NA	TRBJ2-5	CSLRGEGETQYF	TGCAGCTTGCGAGGGGAAGGAGAGACCCAGTACTTC
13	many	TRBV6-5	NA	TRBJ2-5	CASSYGREGTQYF	TGTGCCAGCAGTTACGGCCGAGAAGGGACCCAGTACTTC
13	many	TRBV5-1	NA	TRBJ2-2	CASSSGTPGELFF	TGCGCCAGCAGCTCGGGGACACCCGGGGAGCTGTTTTTT
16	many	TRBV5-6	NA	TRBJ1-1	CASSLERYGTPAEAFF	TGTGCCAGCAGCTTGGAACGGTACGGGACGCCTGCTGAAGCTTTCTTT
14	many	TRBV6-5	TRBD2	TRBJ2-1	CASSSSGGRNEQFF	TGTGCCAGCAGTTCTAGCGGGGGAAGGAATGAGCAGTTCTTC
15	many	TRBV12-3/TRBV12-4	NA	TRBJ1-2	CASSTSYRRHYGYTF	TGTGCCAGCAGTACCTCCTATAGACGCCACTATGGCTACACCTTC
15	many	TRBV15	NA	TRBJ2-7	CATSRDRGTTYEQYF	TGTGCCACCAGCAGAGATAGAGGCACCACCTACGAGCAGTACTTC
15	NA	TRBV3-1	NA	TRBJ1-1	CASSQENRANTEAFF	TGTGCCAGCAGCCAAGAGAACAGGGCCAACACTGAAGCTTTCTTT
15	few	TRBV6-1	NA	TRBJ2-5	CASSPRTDGQETQYF	TGTGCCAGCAGCCCTCGGACAGATGGGCAAGAGACCCAGTACTTC
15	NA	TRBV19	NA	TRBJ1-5	CASSMAGAQGQPQHF	TGTGCCAGTAGTATGGCGGGAGCGCAAGGTCAGCCCCAGCATTTT
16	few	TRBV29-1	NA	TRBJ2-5	CSVEMGRPQQGETQYF	TGCAGCGTAGAAATGGGTAGGCCCCAACAAGGAGAGACCCAGTACTTC
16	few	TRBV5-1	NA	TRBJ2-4	CASTSVPDSSKNIQYF	TGCGCCAGCACCAGCGTCCCAGACAGCTCCAAAAACATTCAGTACTTC
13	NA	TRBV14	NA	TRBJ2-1	CASSQEPGTEQFF	TGTGCCAGCAGCCAAGAACCCGGGACAGAGCAGTTCTTC
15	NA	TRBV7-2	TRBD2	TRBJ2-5	CASSARGGRRGAQYF	TGTGCCAGCTCTGCGCGGGGGGGAAGACGGGGCGCCCAGTACTTC
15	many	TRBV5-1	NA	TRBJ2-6	CASRELGSGANVLTF	TGCGCCAGCAGGGAGTTGGGTTCTGGGGCCAACGTCCTGACTTTC
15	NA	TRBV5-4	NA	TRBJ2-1	CASSLDLSSYNEQFF	TGTGCCAGCAGCTTGGACCTGAGCTCCTACAATGAGCAGTTCTTC
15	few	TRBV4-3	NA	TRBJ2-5	CASSQQQGTQETQYF	TGCGCCAGCAGCCAACAACAGGGAACTCAAGAGACCCAGTACTTC
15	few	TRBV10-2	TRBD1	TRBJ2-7	CASSAPRQGAYEQYF	TGCGCCAGCAGCGCCCCCAGACAGGGGGCCTACGAGCAGTACTTC
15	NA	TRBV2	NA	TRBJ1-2	CASSEIESPNYGYTF	TGTGCCAGCAGTGAAATCGAGTCCCCTAACTATGGCTACACCTTC
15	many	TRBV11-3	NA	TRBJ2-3	CASSEAGLWTDTQYF	TGTGCCAGCAGCGAGGCGGGCCTCTGGACAGATACGCAGTATTTT
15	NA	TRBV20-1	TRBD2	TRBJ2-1	CSASLLADYYNEQFF	TGCAGTGCTAGTCTACTAGCGGATTACTACAATGAGCAGTTCTTC
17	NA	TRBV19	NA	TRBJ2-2	CASSIPGLWGNTGELFF	TGTGCCAGTAGTATACCTGGACTATGGGGGAACACCGGGGAGCTGTTTTTT
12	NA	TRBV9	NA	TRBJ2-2	CASSAVNGELFF	TGTGCCAGCAGCGCAGTTAACGGGGAGCTGTTTTTT
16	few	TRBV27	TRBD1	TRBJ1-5	CASRIGSGTDNQPQHF	TGTGCCAGCAGAATAGGCTCCGGGACAGACAATCAGCCCCAGCATTTT
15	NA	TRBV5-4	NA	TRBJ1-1	CASSFEIGGQGEAFF	TGTGCCAGCAGCTTTGAGATCGGGGGGCAGGGTGAAGCTTTCTTT
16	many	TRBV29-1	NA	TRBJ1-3	CSVELIGGSVGNTIYF	TGCAGCGTTGAACTGATAGGCGGCAGCGTGGGAAACACCATATATTTT
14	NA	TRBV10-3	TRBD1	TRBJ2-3	CAISERGQADTQYF	TGTGCCATCAGTGAGAGGGGGCAGGCAGATACGCAGTATTTT
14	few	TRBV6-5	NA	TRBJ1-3	CASSYVGAGNTIYF	TGTGCCAGCAGTTACGTGGGGGCTGGAAACACCATATATTTT
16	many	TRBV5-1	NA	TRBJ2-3	CASSFLAMETVVTQYF	TGCGCCAGCAGCTTTCTCGCAATGGAAACGGTTGTTACGCAGTATTTT
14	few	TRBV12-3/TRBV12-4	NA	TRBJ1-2	CASSLIGGGYGYTF	TGTGCCAGCAGTTTAATCGGGGGGGGGTATGGCTACACCTTC
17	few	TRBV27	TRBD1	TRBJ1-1	CASSLSAQGALGTEAFF	TGTGCCAGCAGTTTGTCCGCACAGGGGGCCCTTGGCACTGAAGCTTTCTTT